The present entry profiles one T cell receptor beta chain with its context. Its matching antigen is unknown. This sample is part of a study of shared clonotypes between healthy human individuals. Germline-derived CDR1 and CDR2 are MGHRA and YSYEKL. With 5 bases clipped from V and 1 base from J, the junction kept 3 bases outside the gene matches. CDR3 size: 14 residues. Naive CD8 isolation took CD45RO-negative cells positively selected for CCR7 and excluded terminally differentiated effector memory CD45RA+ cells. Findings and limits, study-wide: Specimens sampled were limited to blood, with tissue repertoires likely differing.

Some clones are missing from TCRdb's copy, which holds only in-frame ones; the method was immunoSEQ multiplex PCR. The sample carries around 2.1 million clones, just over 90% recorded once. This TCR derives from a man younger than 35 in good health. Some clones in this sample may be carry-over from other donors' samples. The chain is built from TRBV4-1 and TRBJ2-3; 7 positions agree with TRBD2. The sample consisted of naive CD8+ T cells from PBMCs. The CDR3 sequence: CASSSAGGTDTQYF. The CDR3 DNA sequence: TGCGCCAGCAGCTCCGCGGGGGGCACAGATACGCAGTATTTT.